This T cell receptor (beta chain) was documented in a study of blood T cells in healthy people across ages. This clonotype was detected a few times. Trimming took 5 bases from V and 4 from J; bases not matched to a gene: 8. The CDR3 runs to 17 residues. Germline lookup yields CDR1 KGHDR and CDR2 SFDVKD. A sample-barcoded 5' primer and a J-beta primer mix were used in a second PCR of roughly 6 to 11 cycles. TCRdb independently ran MiXCR on the 5' RACE reads; one entry per CDR3 protein. The table lists about 400,000 distinct CDR3 sequences, more than 45% of them singletons. The clonotype originates from a man between 60 and 75 years old in good health. Material: blood. The gene calls are TRBV24-1 and TRBJ2-5, with TRBD2 identical over 14 bases. The CDR3 reads CATSGDSGLAGVETQYF. CDR3 in DNA: TGTGCCACCAGTGGAGACTCGGGACTAGCGGGAGTAGAGACCCAGTACTTC.